These T cell receptor beta chains were read from a single sample in a study of cytomegalovirus exposure and HLA in healthy donors. Only in-frame clones appear in the TCRdb table, and some are missing; sequencing was by immunoSEQ multiplex PCR. The repertoire holds over 110,000 clones, with 75% to 85% as singletons. The sequencing input was PBMCs. Receptor source: a man between 35 and 55 years old in good health and CMV-seronegative. Each CDR3 is given with its conserved first and last residue. The order of the fields is J gene, D gene, V gene, clone size, CDR3 protein, CDR3 DNA. A D gene is named only where the DNA matches it firmly. Clone size is not always given. Where it is, it says once, few, many or a class for expanded clones.

TRBJ1-2,TRBD1,TRBV7-8,-,CASSSLQGARGYTF,TGTGCCAGCAGCTCACTCCAGGGGGCCAGAGGCTACACCTTC
TRBJ1-5,-,TRBV6-5,-,CASSSIQGRNQPQHF,TGTGCCAGCAGCTCAATACAGGGTCGCAATCAGCCCCAGCATTTT
TRBJ1-2,TRBD1,TRBV28,once,CASSFGTGSIYGYTF,TGTGCCAGCAGTTTCGGGACAGGGTCTATCTATGGCTACACCTTC
TRBJ2-2,-,TRBV11-3,-,CASSSAGLWGNTGELFF,TGTGCCAGCAGCTCGGCGGGACTGTGGGGAAACACCGGGGAGCTGTTTTTT
TRBJ2-5,-,TRBV5-1,-,CASSGSGSQETQYF,TGCGCCAGCAGCGGCAGCGGGTCTCAAGAGACCCAGTACTTC
TRBJ2-3,TRBD2,TRBV5-4,-,CASSQLDSGGADTQYF,TGTGCCAGCAGCCAATTGGATAGCGGGGGGGCAGATACGCAGTATTTT
TRBJ2-5,TRBD1,TRBV19,-,CASRRQGAYQETQYF,TGTGCCAGTAGACGACAGGGGGCGTACCAAGAGACCCAGTACTTC
TRBJ2-6,-,TRBV6-5,-,CASSLTESGANVLTF,TGTGCCAGCAGCTTAACCGAGTCTGGGGCCAACGTCCTGACTTTC
TRBJ2-5,-,TRBV5-4,-,CASSLEQFQETQYF,TGTGCCAGCAGCTTGGAACAGTTTCAAGAGACCCAGTACTTC
TRBJ2-7,TRBD1,TRBV7-9,once,CASSPRTGDSYEQYF,TGTGCCAGCAGCCCCCGGACAGGCGACTCCTACGAGCAGTACTTC